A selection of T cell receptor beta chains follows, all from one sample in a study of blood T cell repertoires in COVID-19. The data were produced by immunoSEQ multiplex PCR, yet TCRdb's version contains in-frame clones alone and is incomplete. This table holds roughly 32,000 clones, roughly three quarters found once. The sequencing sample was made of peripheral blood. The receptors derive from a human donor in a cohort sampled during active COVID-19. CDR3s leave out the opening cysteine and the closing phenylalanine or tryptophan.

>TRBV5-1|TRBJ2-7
ASSDTRQGRVSRQY
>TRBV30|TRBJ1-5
AWSVRTGGAGSNQPQH
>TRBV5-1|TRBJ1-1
ASSLGQGYTEAF
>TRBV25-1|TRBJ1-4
ASSGGPEGRKEKLF
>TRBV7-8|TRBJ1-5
ASSLGGVNSNQPQH
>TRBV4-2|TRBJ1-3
ASSQGQQGNTIY
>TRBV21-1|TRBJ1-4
ASSKVGDRVSSTNEKLF
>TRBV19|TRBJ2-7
ASSIGGQLYEQY
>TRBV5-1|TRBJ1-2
ASSSAGTGDHGYT
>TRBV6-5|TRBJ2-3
ASLSGGRGTDTQY
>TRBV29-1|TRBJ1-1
SAHAGTGTEAF
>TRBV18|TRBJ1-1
ASSPTTGYTEAF
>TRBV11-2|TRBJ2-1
ASSLRSLRGGSYNEQF
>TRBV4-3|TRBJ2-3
ASSLNRGASDTQY
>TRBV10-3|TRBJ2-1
AISGPSNEQF
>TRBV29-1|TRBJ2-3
SVERTGGSTDTQY
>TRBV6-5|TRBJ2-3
ASRQLTDTQY
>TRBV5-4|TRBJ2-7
ATSKGASYEQY
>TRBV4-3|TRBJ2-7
ASSYGQGSSYEQY
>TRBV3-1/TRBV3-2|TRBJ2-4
ASSQKASAKNIQY
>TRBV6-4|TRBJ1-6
ASSREGYNSPLH
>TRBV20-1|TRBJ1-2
SASSWDRDGYT
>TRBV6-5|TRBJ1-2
ASSTTGLGNYGYT